This TCR beta chain was sequenced during a study of OX40 agonist ivuxolimab in advanced cancers. The study, taken as a whole, reports: The CD4+ and CD8+ T cells in the blood had expanded clonally by week 6 at 0.1 to 3.0 mg/kg. On average, CD8+ T cells showed a greater number of expanded clones than CD4+.

TCRdb keeps only in-frame clones here, not all; method: immunoSEQ multiplex PCR. The table lists 70,000 to 80,000 clones, roughly 80% of them singletons. A remark on this clone: The antigen is undetermined.

This CDR3 has 18 amino acids. The V gene's germline CDR1 is SGHNT and CDR2 YENEEA. Trimming removed 1 base at V and 5 bases at J, with 22 bases between. This chain connects TRBV11-3 to TRBJ2-3; maybe TRBD1 (5 bases). This specimen consisted of CD4+ or CD8+ T cells sorted from blood, obtained in a trial of the OX40 agonist ivuxolimab. This receptor was taken from an adult with an advanced solid tumor such as melanoma, head and neck, liver or kidney cancer. CDR3: CASSLGPPGRAREDTQYF. CDR3 in DNA: TGTGCCAGCAGCTTAGGGCCCCCGGGCAGGGCTCGAGAAGATACGCAGTATTTT.